One sample yielded the 6 T cell receptor beta chains listed below, sequenced in a study of shared clonotypes between healthy human individuals. Libraries were prepared by immunoSEQ multiplex PCR; TCRdb keeps only in-frame clonotypes and omits some of them. The sample lists just over 2,000,000 clones; 85% to 95% were seen once. The specimen was naive CD4+ T cells sorted from blood. Subset defined: CD45RA+ positively selected. The source is a man between 18 and 29 years old in good health.

This sequence joins TRBV27 and TRBJ2-3, with D possibly TRBD2 on 7 matching bases. This CDR3 comprises 15 residues. V dropped 9 bases and J dropped 0 bases, with 16 bases sitting between them. Per the germline V gene, CDR1 is MNHEY and CDR2 is SMNVEV (reference sequence). CDR3 loop: CASKTWGGSTDTQYF. In nucleotides, the CDR3 is TGTGCCAGTAAAACCTGGGGGGGCAGCACAGATACGCAGTATTTT.

This clone showed up just once. This chain's CDR3 is CASSLRTSYEQYF. The DNA for the CDR3 is TGTGCCAGCAGTCTACGGACATCCTACGAGCAGTACTTC. V is TRBV6-5 and J is TRBJ2-7, with a weak D call TRBD1 (5 bases). V was cut by 5 bases and J by 1 base, with 9 bases left in between. The V gene's germline CDR1 is MNHEY and CDR2 SVGAGI. The CDR3 contains 13 residues.

The V call is TRBV5-4, the J call TRBJ1-4; 7 bases are a match to TRBD1. This CDR3 spans 16 amino acids. In germline, CDR1 is SGHNT, CDR2 YYREEE (reference sequence). Losses at the gene ends were 5 bases for V and 0 bases for J; bases not matched to a gene: 7. The CDR3 loop reads CASSYAGGTTNEKLFF. Written as DNA, the CDR3 is TGTGCCAGCAGTTACGCAGGGGGGACAACTAATGAAAAACTGTTTTTT.

This chain joins TRBV5-8 and TRBJ2-1, with TRBD2 matching over 13 bases. The CDR3 contains 15 residues. CDR1 is SGHTS, CDR2 YDEGEE, per germline. V trimming: 4 bases; J trimming: 5 bases; junction bases outside the gene matches: 3. Here the CDR3 DNA reads TGTGCCAGCAGCCCGGGACTAGCGGGGCACAATGAGCAGTTCTTC. It codes for CASSPGLAGHNEQFF.

CDR3 protein: CASRGSGPTGELFF. The CDR3 bases are TGTGCCAGCAGGGGGAGCGGGCCCACCGGGGAGCTGTTTTTT. The chain couples TRBV6-5 to TRBJ2-2, with D perhaps TRBD2 (6 bases). Deletions cut 6 bases from V and 4 bases from J, with 12 bases between. Germline V gives CDR1 MNHEY, CDR2 SVGAGI. This CDR3 has 14 residues.

The V call is TRBV7-9, the J call TRBJ1-1, with 12 bases identical to TRBD1. The CDR3 runs 15 residues. Germline assignment: CDR1 SEHNR and CDR2 FQNEAQ (reference sequence). The ends lost 5 bases at V and 5 bases at J; junction bases unmatched: 6. CDR3 protein: CASSNRDRGHTEAFF. For the CDR3, the DNA is TGTGCCAGCAGCAACCGGGACAGGGGGCATACTGAAGCTTTCTTT.